The present T cell receptor (beta chain) was sequenced within a study of blood T cell repertoires in COVID-19 (dated by TCRdb to about 2020). About the investigation overall: Samples from collaborators originated in the United States, Italy and Spain and spanned both the acute and convalescent phases of COVID-19. The repertoires were released in a freely available public database intended as a resource for research on the immune response to SARS-CoV-2. Where available, HLA class I and class II types were obtained from metadata supplied by the sample provider rather than from assay-based typing. Sample metadata almost always included a de-identified subject ID, COVID-19 status, age in years and sex. Samples were obtained from the ongoing ImmuneRACE study (first 160 participants) and from 1,254 subjects provided by 6 global collaborators. Subjects who had been exposed to COVID-19, were actively infected with it, or had recovered from it provided the deeply sampled blood TCRbeta repertoires that made up the dataset. The material from the prospective study consisted of cDNA or gDNA derived from T cells, B-cell-depleted T cells, or PBMCs. Overall results and qualifications from the work: Clinical and demographic metadata were provided uncurated, with the amount varying by source and participant.

TCRbeta CDR3 regions were amplified from genomic DNA using the immunoSEQ Assay, a bias-controlled multiplex PCR. The study's own analysis went as follows. Nucleated cell counts per sample were estimated from amplification of reference gene primers within the assay. To quantify the absolute abundance of each unique TCRbeta CDR3 rearrangement, sequence reads were collapsed and filtered. For each sample, productive Simpson clonality was calculated as the square root of Simpson's diversity index over productive rearrangements. TCRdb holds this immuneACCESS table with in-frame rearrangements only. Some clones are missing; in checked studies, unresolved V genes explain under half, and the rest has no known cause. The V and J calls and clone size were taken over from that table, and D and trimming were inferred from the DNA. In this sample the table shows tens of thousands of clones, approximately 85% of which occur a single time. Clones ranked in the top ten supply roughly an eighth of the sample.

Per the germline V gene, MDHEN is the CDR1 and SYDVKM is the CDR2. Germline trimming: 3 bases from V, 5 bases from J; junction bases outside gene matches: 4. From the cysteine up to the phenylalanine, the CDR3 has a length of 13 residues. Here the CDR3 DNA is all that survives: 39 bases in frame from base 1. Details on this clone: Its target antigen remains unknown. Base qualities are not provided; no much larger clone lies one nucleotide away.

The collaborating institutions used their own protocols to collect whole blood in K2EDTA tubes. For TCRbeta analysis, collaborators shipped samples in one of three forms: frozen whole blood, isolated PBMCs, or DNA extracted from either of those sample types. The clonotype comes from a human donor in a cohort sampled during active COVID-19. Sequenced input: peripheral blood. The sequence links TRBV28 to TRBJ2-7; 7 bases in between match TRBD1. This receptor has the CDR3 CASSLTGWHEQYF. The nucleotide sequence reads TGTGCCAGCAGTTTGACAGGGTGGCACGAGCAGTACTTC.